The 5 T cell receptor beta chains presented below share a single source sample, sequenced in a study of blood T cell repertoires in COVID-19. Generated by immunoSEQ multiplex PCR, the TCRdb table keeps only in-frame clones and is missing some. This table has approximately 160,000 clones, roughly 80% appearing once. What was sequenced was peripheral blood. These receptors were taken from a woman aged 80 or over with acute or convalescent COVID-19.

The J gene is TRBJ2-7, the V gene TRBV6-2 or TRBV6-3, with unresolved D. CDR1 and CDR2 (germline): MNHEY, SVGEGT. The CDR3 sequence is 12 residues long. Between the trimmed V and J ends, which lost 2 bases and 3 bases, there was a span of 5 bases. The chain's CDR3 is CASSYNSYEQYF. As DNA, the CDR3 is TGTGCCAGCAGTTACAACAGCTACGAGCAGTACTTC.

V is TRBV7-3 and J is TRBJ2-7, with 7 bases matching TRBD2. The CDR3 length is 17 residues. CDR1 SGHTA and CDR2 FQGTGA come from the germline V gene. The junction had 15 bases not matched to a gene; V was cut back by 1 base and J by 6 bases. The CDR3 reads CASSLREKAGRGCEQYF. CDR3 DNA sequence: TGTGCCAGCAGCTTAAGGGAAAAAGCGGGACGGGGGTGCGAGCAGTACTTC.

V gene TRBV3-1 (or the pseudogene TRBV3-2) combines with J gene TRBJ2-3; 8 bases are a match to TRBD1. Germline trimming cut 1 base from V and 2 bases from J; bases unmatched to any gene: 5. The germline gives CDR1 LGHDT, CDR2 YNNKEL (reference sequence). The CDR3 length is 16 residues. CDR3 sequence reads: CASSQGDRGFTDTQYF. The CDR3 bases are TGTGCCAGCAGCCAAGGAGACAGGGGATTCACAGATACGCAGTATTTT.

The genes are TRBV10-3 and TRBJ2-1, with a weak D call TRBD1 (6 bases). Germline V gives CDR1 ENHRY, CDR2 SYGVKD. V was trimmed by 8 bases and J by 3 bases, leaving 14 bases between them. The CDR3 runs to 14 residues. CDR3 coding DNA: TGTGCCATCTCGAGAATGGACAGCTACAATGAGCAGTTCTTC. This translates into CAISRMDSYNEQFF.

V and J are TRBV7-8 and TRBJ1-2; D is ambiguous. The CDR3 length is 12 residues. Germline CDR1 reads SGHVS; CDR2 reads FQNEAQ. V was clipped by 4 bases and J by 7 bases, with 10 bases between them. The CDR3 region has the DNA TGTGCCAGCAGCTCGGACTACGGTGGCTACACCTTC. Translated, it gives CASSSDYGGYTF. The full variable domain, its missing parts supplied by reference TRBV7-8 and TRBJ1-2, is GAGVSQSPRYKVAKRGQDVALRCDPISGHVSLFWYQQALGQGPEFLTYFQNEAQLDKSGLPSDRFFAERPEGSVSTLKIQRTQQEDSAVYLCASSSDYGGYTFGSGTRLTVV.